This T cell receptor (beta chain) emerged from a study of cytomegalovirus exposure and HLA in healthy donors. The CDR3 sequence is 13 residues long. Trimming pared 8 bases from V and 4 bases from J, leaving 12 bases between. Germline V lookup: CDR1 ENHRY, CDR2 SYGVKD. The PCR used 60 Vbeta and 13 Jbeta primers. Repertoires were generated with immunoSEQ multiplex PCR, while TCRdb's copy carries only in-frame clones and drops some. The profile shows under 200,000 clones, roughly 75% of them singletons. Concerning this clone: Its antigen is not known.

Study-level points and caveats: TCR beta sequences reportedly predicted the HLA-A and HLA-B alleles of most subjects accurately. One cluster of highly shared sequence variants probably arose as a sequencing artifact. For TCR beta chains, V- and J-gene trimming was later linked to a missense DCLRE1C variant.

Despite likely unrecorded immune exposures, the donors were nominally healthy at the time of sampling. The V call is TRBV10-3, the J call TRBJ2-1, with a weak D call TRBD2 (6 bases). This receptor was taken from a man between 40 and 49 years old in good health and CMV-seronegative. Sequences were obtained from PBMCs. The CDR3 loop reads CAIGRPGYNEQFF. In DNA form, the CDR3 reads TGTGCCATCGGGAGGCCGGGGTACAATGAGCAGTTCTTC.